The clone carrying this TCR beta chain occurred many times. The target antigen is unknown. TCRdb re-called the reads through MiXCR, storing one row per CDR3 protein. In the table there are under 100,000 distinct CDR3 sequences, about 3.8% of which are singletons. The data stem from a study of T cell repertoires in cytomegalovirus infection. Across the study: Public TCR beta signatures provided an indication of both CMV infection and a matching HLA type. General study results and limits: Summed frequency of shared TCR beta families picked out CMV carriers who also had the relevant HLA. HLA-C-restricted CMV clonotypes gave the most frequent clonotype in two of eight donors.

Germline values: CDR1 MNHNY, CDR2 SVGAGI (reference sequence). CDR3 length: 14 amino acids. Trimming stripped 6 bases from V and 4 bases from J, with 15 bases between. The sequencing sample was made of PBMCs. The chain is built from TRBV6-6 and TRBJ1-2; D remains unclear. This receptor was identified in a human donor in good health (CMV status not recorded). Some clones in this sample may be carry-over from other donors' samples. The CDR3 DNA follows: TGTGCCAGCAGGGGCCGGGCCGACCTCTATGGCTACACCTTC. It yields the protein CASRGRADLYGYTF.